One and the same sample provided the 30 T cell receptor beta chains below, sequenced in a study of blood T cells in healthy people across ages. The use of a sample-barcoded 5' primer and a J-beta primer mix characterized a second PCR of roughly 6 to 11 cycles. TCRdb fed the 5' RACE reads into MiXCR, producing one record per CDR3 protein. The sample has roughly 900,000 distinct CDR3 sequences, about 28% seen once. Sequenced material: blood. The receptors were gathered from a woman of 80 years or more in good health.

In its sample, this clonotype was seen many times. J is TRBJ2-7 and V is TRBV3-1, with D perhaps matching TRBD2 (6 bases). V gave up 4 bases and J gave up 11 bases, with 24 bases separating them. This CDR3 region has 15 residues. Germline values: CDR1 LGHDT, CDR2 YNNKEL (reference sequence). CDR3: CASSRAETGETLKYF. The CDR3 nucleotides read TGTGCCAGCAGCCGCGCCGAGACGGGGGAAACTCTTAAGTACTTC.

This clonotype was seen more than once but under ten times. The junction departs from the called germline gene at one end, perhaps through a read error. This chain connects TRBV20-1 to TRBJ2-3; the D gene could be TRBD1 or TRBD2 (5 bases each). The V gene's germline CDR1 is DFQATT and CDR2 SNEGSKA (reference sequence). CDR3 size: 12 residues. The CDR3 is CSASRGTDAQYF. The CDR3 nucleotides read TGCAGTGCGTCGAGGGGAACAGATGCGCAGTATTTT.

The chain carries TRBV5-1 and TRBJ2-7, with TRBD1 matching 10 bases. This CDR3 is built from 15 residues. The V gene end was trimmed by 2 bases and the J gene end by 2 bases; junction bases not matched to a gene: 4. Germline V gives CDR1 SGHRS, CDR2 YFSETQ. The CDR3 bases are TGCGCCAGCAGCTTAAGACAGGGGGCCCCCTACGAGCAGTACTTC. Its translation: CASSLRQGAPYEQYF.

V is TRBV11-2 and J is TRBJ2-3, with D uncertain. The germline V and J ends were trimmed by 4 bases and 2 bases, with 16 bases remaining between them. The CDR3 contains 16 residues. The germline V gene encodes CDR1 SGHAT and CDR2 FQNNGV. For the CDR3, the DNA is TGTGCCAGCAGCTCCCGTCCCAACACTGTCACAGATACGCAGTATTTT. Its translation is CASSSRPNTVTDTQYF.

This clonotype was picked up a small number of times. The rearrangement joins TRBV11-2 to TRBJ1-5, with 9 bases fitting TRBD1. The J segment lost 6 bases and the V segment lost 5 bases, leaving 5 bases of the junction unmatched. The germline V gene has CDR1 SGHAT and CDR2 FQNNGV. The CDR3 is 14 amino acids. The CDR3 DNA follows: TGTGCCAGCAGCAGGGACAGGGTTGGTCAGCCCCAGCATTTT. The encoded protein is CASSRDRVGQPQHF. The full variable domain, in which reference TRBV11-2 and TRBJ1-5 provide the parts outside the CDR3, is EAGVAQSPRYKIIEKRQSVAFWCNPISGHATLYWYQQILGQGPKLLIQFQNNGVVDDSQLPKDRFSAERLKGVDSTLKIQPAKLEDSAVYLCASSRDRVGQPQHFGDGTRLSIL.

In this sample, this clonotype turned up many times. The chain combines TRBV11-2 with TRBJ2-7; TRBD1 is a possible D gene (5 bases). Germline assignment: CDR1 SGHAT and CDR2 FQNNGV. V dropped 0 bases and J dropped 0 bases, with 9 bases sitting between them. The CDR3 is 15 residues long. CDR3 region: CASSLDQQGSYEQYF. DNA of the CDR3: TGTGCCAGCAGCTTAGATCAGCAGGGCTCCTACGAGCAGTACTTC.

The chain has TRBV20-1 and TRBJ2-1, with 9 bases aligning to TRBD2. The CDR3 contains 14 residues. The germline CDR1 and CDR2 sequences are DFQATT and SNEGSKA (reference sequence). The trim removed 7 bases at V and 3 bases at J, leaving 7 bases unmatched. CDR3 protein: CSVPKAGGYNEQFF. The CDR3 bases are TGCAGTGTACCAAAAGCGGGGGGCTACAATGAGCAGTTCTTC.

The chain combines TRBV9 with TRBJ2-3, with D unresolved. The length of the CDR3 is 14 residues. Germline values: CDR1 SGDLS, CDR2 YYNGEE. Trimming cost V 5 bases and J 5 bases, with 15 bases left between them. This chain's CDR3 is CASSYRVRRDTQYF. The CDR3 DNA is TGTGCCAGCAGTTACCGCGTTAGACGAGATACGCAGTATTTT.

This clonotype was detected ten times or more. V gene TRBV20-1 combines with J gene TRBJ2-5; D is undetermined. CDR1 and CDR2 (germline): DFQATT, SNEGSKA (reference sequence). Trimming removed 0 bases from V and 6 bases from J, with 11 bases in between. The CDR3 spans 13 residues. The CDR3 coding sequence is TGCAGTGCTAGAGACCCTGTCGGAAAGACCCAGTACTTC. It specifies CSARDPVGKTQYF.

This clonotype turned up a few times. J is TRBJ2-1 and V is TRBV27; the match to TRBD1 covers 8 bases. V shed 5 bases and J 1 base; nucleotides not matched to a gene: 13. The CDR3 totals 18 residues. Germline loops: CDR1 MNHEY, CDR2 SMNVEV (reference sequence). The CDR3 DNA follows: TGTGCCAGCAGTCCGACCCGGACAGGGCGGTTGTCCTACAATGAGCAGTTCTTC. Translating it yields CASSPTRTGRLSYNEQFF.

Of note for this clonotype: A clone one base away is much larger, so this may be a read error. The DNA for the CDR3 is TGTGCCGGCAGCTTCGCAGACAGTTCTAACTATGGCTACACCTTC. Translating it yields CAGSFADSSNYGYTF. The chain is built from TRBV7-8 and TRBJ1-2; D might be TRBD1 (5 bases). CDR3 length: 15 amino acids. Germline V gives CDR1 SGHVS, CDR2 FQNEAQ.

This clonotype occurred a few times. The gene calls are TRBV6-1 and TRBJ2-5; possibly TRBD2 for D (6 bases). Germline V lookup: CDR1 MNHNS, CDR2 SASEGT. V was cut by 1 base and J by 11 bases, with 14 bases left in between. The CDR3 spans 13 residues. This CDR3 is CASSEGLRREQYF. Here the CDR3 DNA reads TGTGCCAGCAGTGAAGGACTGCGTCGGGAGCAGTACTTC.

This clonotype was counted many times. V and J are TRBV28 and TRBJ2-7; D call uncertain. This CDR3 is 16 amino acids long. Germline V lookup: CDR1 MDHEN, CDR2 SYDVKM. V shed 2 bases and J shed 0 bases, with 14 bases lying between them. CDR3 amino acids: CASSLTTGAHSYEQYF. CDR3 DNA: TGTGCCAGCAGTTTAACGACCGGAGCCCACTCCTACGAGCAGTACTTC.

At least ten counts were recorded for this clonotype. V usage is TRBV5-1 and J usage is TRBJ2-3; 12 bases fit TRBD2. This CDR3 region has 17 residues. V dropped 0 bases and J dropped 5; count of bases not matched to a gene: 7. In germline, CDR1 is SGHRS, CDR2 YFSETQ. In nucleotides, the CDR3 is TGCGCCAGCAGCTTGGAGGCTAGCGGGGGGGCCGAAGATACGCAGTATTTT. It specifies CASSLEASGGAEDTQYF.

This clonotype has only a few counts. This chain links TRBV30 with TRBJ2-4; possible D gene TRBD2, 6 bases. Germline V CDR1 and CDR2: GTSNPN, SVGIG (reference sequence). V dropped 0 bases and J dropped 2 bases, with 11 bases sitting between them. This CDR3 contains 15 residues. Here the CDR3 reads CAWSVGGGTKNIQYF. The CDR3 DNA reads TGTGCCTGGAGTGTTGGGGGAGGAACCAAAAACATTCAGTACTTC.

The sample holds a few counts of this clonotype. Possible read error: a much larger clone is one base away. The chain has TRBV29-1 and TRBJ1-5; unclear D gene. V was clipped by 4 bases and J by 4 bases, with 11 bases between them. Per germline, CDR1 SQVTM and CDR2 ANQGSEA. This CDR3 comprises 13 residues. CDR3: CSVGEDQNQPQHF. CDR3 bases: TGCAGCGTTGGTGAGGACCAAAATCAGCCCCAGCATTTT.

This clonotype has only a few counts. The rearrangement uses TRBV4-3 and TRBJ1-5, with D perhaps TRBD1 (5 bases). The CDR3 has 15 residues. Germline V gene lookup returns CDR1 LGHNA and CDR2 YSLEER. Deletions cut 0 bases from V and 7 bases from J, with 13 bases between. DNA for the CDR3: TGCGCCAGCAGCCAAGACGGGCAGGGCAGACAGCCCCAGCATTTT. Amino acids: CASSQDGQGRQPQHF.

This clonotype was detected only once. A clone one base away is much larger, so this may be a read error. This sequence joins TRBV10-3 and TRBJ2-7; D is undetermined. The CDR3 runs to 14 residues. Trimming pared 6 bases from V and 7 bases from J, leaving 19 bases between. Germline CDR1 is ENHRY and CDR2 is SYGVKD. The CDR3 reads CAIRVGLDSSEQYF. The CDR3 DNA is TGTGCCATCAGGGTCGGTCTAGATTCAAGTGAGCAGTACTTC.

The chain carries TRBV7-2 and TRBJ2-1, with 9 bases that match TRBD2. The DNA matches TRBJ2-7 better at its end, which makes the J call doubtful. Germline V gene sequence: CDR1 SGHTA, CDR2 FQGNSA. The CDR3 has 13 residues. The CDR3 DNA follows: TGTGCCAGCAGCCCTGTGCGGGAGGGCGAGCAGTACTTC. Translation gives CASSPVREGEQYF.

As regards this clonotype: This may stem from a read error, because a much larger clone lies one nucleotide away. This chain connects TRBV7-2 to TRBJ1-2; D might be TRBD1 (5 bases). Germline V gene lookup returns CDR1 SGHTA and CDR2 FQGNSA. With 2 bases removed from V and 4 bases from J, the gap between germline ends came to 14 bases. CDR3 length: 15 amino acids. The CDR3 region has the DNA TGTGCCAGCAGCTTATTTAGGGACCGAAGCTATGGCTACACCTTC. This translates into CASSLFRDRSYGYTF.

A word on this clonotype: One end of the junction does not line up with germline, which may come from a read error. The chain recombines TRBV9 with TRBJ2-1, with unresolved D. The CDR3 consists of 16 residues. The germline V gene encodes CDR1 SGDLS and CDR2 YYNGEE. CDR3 DNA sequence: TGTACCAGCAGCCCGCGGACCGTGAGCTCCTACAATGAGCAGTTCTTC. Translating it yields CTSSPRTVSSYNEQFF.

This clonotype was seen more than once but under ten times. J is TRBJ2-5 and V is TRBV7-9; D possibly uses TRBD1 or TRBD2 (5 bases each). Trimming stripped 2 bases from V and 11 bases from J, with 15 bases between. CDR1 is SEHNR and CDR2 is FQNEAQ in the germline V gene (reference sequence). This CDR3 has 13 residues. The CDR3 region is CASSLLGIGEQYF. The DNA of the CDR3 is TGTGCCAGCAGCTTATTGGGGATAGGGGAGCAGTACTTC.

For this clonotype: A read error may produce the germline difference seen at one junction end. The genes are TRBV11-2 and TRBJ1-3; no reliable D call. The CDR3 contains 15 residues. Per germline, CDR1 SGHAT and CDR2 FQNNGV. The CDR3 region has the DNA TGTGCCAGCAGCCTAGAGGGATTCGGCGGAAACACCATATATTTT. Protein: CASSLEGFGGNTIYF.

This clonotype was seen at least ten times. The V and J genes are TRBV2 and TRBJ2-6; D gene uncertain. Trimming removed 5 bases at V and 0 bases at J, with 8 bases between. The V gene's germline CDR1 is SNHLY and CDR2 FYNNEI. This CDR3 spans 15 amino acids. CDR3 coding DNA: TGTGCCAGCAGTCAAATTCGCTCTGGGGCCAACGTCCTGACTTTC. As protein: CASSQIRSGANVLTF.

This rearrangement joins TRBV2 to TRBJ1-6; 8 nucleotides align to TRBD1. Trimming took 4 bases from V and 9 from J; bases not matched to a gene: 14. CDR1 SNHLY and CDR2 FYNNEI come from the germline V gene. This CDR3 is 17 amino acids long. CDR3 sequence reads: CASSARAHRGGPSPLHF. CDR3 DNA sequence: TGTGCCAGCAGTGCAAGGGCGCACAGGGGGGGTCCTTCACCCCTCCACTTT.

This clonotype was counted ten times or more. The genes are TRBV15 and TRBJ1-4; D remains unclear. CDR1 is LNHNV, CDR2 YYDKDF, per germline (reference sequence). The CDR3 contains 16 residues. V shed 0 bases and J shed 7 bases, with 15 bases lying between them. The CDR3 bases are TGTGCCACCAGCAGAGATTCCAGCGTGAATAGTGAAAAACTGTTTTTT. Translation gives CATSRDSSVNSEKLFF.

This clonotype was counted only a few times. The rearrangement links TRBV11-2 to TRBJ1-2; D unresolved. V lost 5 bases, J lost 4 bases, and 11 bases lay in between. The CDR3 covers 13 residues. Germline V CDR1 and CDR2: SGHAT, FQNNGV. CDR3 sequence reads: CASSPGVIYGYTF. The CDR3 coding sequence is TGTGCCAGCAGCCCGGGAGTCATCTATGGCTACACCTTC.

This clonotype was seen repeatedly, ten times or more. The rearrangement joins TRBV10-3 to TRBJ2-3; the match to TRBD2 covers 7 bases. V was clipped by 2 bases and J by 4 bases; unmatched bases: 3. The CDR3 has 14 residues. CDR1 and CDR2 from the germline V gene are ENHRY and SYGVKD. The CDR3 bases are TGTGCCATCAGTGAGGAACTAGCGTCAGATACGCAGTATTTT. It encodes CAISEELASDTQYF.

This clonotype was picked up many times. The chain is built from TRBV6-1 and TRBJ2-7; TRBD1 is a possible D gene (6 bases). V shed 3 bases and J shed 4 bases, with 16 bases lying between them. Germline CDR1 MNHNS, CDR2 SASEGT. The CDR3 totals 15 residues. The DNA for the CDR3 is TGTGCCAGCAGTGACCCCGGGACAAGCTATTACGAGCAGTACTTC. Amino acid sequence: CASSDPGTSYYEQYF.

This chain connects TRBV29-1 to TRBJ2-1; D gene unclear. CDR3 length: 9 residues. Looked up from germline, CDR1 is SQVTM and CDR2 is ANQGSEA. With 6 bases removed from V and 6 bases from J, the gap between germline ends came to 3 bases. The CDR3: CSVSNEQFF. The CDR3 region has the DNA TGCAGCGTCAGCAATGAGCAGTTCTTC.